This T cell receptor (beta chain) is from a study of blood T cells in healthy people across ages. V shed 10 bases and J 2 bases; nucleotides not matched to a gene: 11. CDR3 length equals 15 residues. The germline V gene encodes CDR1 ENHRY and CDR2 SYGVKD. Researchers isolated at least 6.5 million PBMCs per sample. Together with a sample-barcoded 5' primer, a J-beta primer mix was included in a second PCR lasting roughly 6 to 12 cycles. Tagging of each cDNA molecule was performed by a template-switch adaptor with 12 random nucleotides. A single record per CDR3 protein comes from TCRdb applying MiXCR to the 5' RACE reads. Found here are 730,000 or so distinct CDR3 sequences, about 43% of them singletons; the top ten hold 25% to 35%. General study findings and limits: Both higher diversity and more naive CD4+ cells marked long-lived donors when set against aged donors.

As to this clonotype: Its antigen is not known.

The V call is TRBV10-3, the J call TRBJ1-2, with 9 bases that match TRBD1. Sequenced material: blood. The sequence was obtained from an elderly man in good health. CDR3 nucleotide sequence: TGTGCCACGAAGGGGACAGGGAGCACCAACTATGGCTACACCTTC. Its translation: CATKGTGSTNYGYTF.